This TCR beta chain originates from a study of blood T cell repertoires in COVID-19. V was clipped by 4 bases and J by 7 bases, with 23 bases between them. Germline V CDR1 and CDR2: MNHEY, SVGEGT. This CDR3 region has 17 residues. The data were produced by immunoSEQ multiplex PCR, yet TCRdb's version contains in-frame clones alone and is incomplete. The sample includes approximately 230,000 clones, approximately 89% of them seen just once. The chain links TRBV6-2 or TRBV6-3 to TRBJ2-1, with D possibly TRBD2 on 6 matching bases. Sequenced input: peripheral blood. The TCR was taken from a woman between 25 and 40 years old with COVID-19, enrolled during active disease. The CDR3 DNA follows: TGTGCCAGCAGTTCCCCAACTGGCGGGGCGGGCAGAAATGAGCAGTTCTTC. Amino acids: CASSSPTGGAGRNEQFF.